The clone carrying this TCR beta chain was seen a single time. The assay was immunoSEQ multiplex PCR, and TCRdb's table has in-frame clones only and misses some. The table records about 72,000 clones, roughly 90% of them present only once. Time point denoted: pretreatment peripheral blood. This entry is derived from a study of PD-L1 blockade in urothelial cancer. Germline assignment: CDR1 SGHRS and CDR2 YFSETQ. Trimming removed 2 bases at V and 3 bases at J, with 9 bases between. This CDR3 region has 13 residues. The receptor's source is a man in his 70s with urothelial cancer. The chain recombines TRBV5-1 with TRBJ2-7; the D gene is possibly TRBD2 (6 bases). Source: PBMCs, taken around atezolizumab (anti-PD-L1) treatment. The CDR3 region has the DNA TGCGCCAGCAGCTTTGGGGGGTACTACGAGCAGTACTTC. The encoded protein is CASSFGGYYEQYF.